Listed below are T cell receptor beta chains from one sample, sequenced in a study of persistence of HIV-infected CD4 T cells. Clones were read by immunoSEQ multiplex PCR, and TCRdb kept only the in-frame ones, dropping some. The sample consists of around 42,000 clones, around 82% of them appearing once. Their antigens are not known. This specimen consisted of CD4+ T cells sorted from PBMCs after approximately 20-hour stimulation, obtained from a patient who received antiretroviral therapy. The receptors derive from an adult man with HIV who was CMV-seropositive. CDR3s include the opening cysteine and the closing phenylalanine or tryptophan. The order of the fields is D gene, J gene, clone size, V gene, CDR3 DNA, CDR3 protein. A D gene is named only where the DNA matches it firmly. Rows give clone size only sometimes, using once, few, many, or a class for an expanded clone.

D: NA
J: TRBJ2-1
size: NA
V: TRBV5-6
DNA: TGTGCCAGCAGCCCCGCGGCAGGGGTCGGAGAGCAGTTCTTC
CDR3: CASSPAAGVGEQFF

D: NA
J: TRBJ1-3
size: NA
V: TRBV30
DNA: TGTGCCTGGAGTTCCCTGATGCGGGGGTTCTCTGGAAACACCATATATTTT
CDR3: CAWSSLMRGFSGNTIYF

D: TRBD1
J: TRBJ1-2
size: NA
V: TRBV9
DNA: TGTGCCAGCAGCCAGGGGGGCTGGGGCTACACCTTC
CDR3: CASSQGGWGYTF

D: TRBD1
J: TRBJ1-6
size: NA
V: TRBV18
DNA: TGTGCCAGCTCACCGCCGGGACAGTTAAATTCACCCCTCCACTTT
CDR3: CASSPPGQLNSPLHF

D: NA
J: TRBJ2-2
size: few
V: TRBV9
DNA: TGTGCCAGCAGCGTAGTGGGCTTCACCGGGGAGCTGTTTTTT
CDR3: CASSVVGFTGELFF

D: TRBD1
J: TRBJ1-5
size: few
V: TRBV27
DNA: TGTGCCAGCAGTAACCCGGGACAGGGAGTTATTTTTGGCAATCAGCCCCAGCATTTT
CDR3: CASSNPGQGVIFGNQPQHF

D: NA
J: TRBJ1-6
size: NA
V: TRBV7-6
DNA: TGTGCCAGCAGCTACACGGGTACTAATTCACCCCTCCACTTT
CDR3: CASSYTGTNSPLHF

D: TRBD1
J: TRBJ2-7
size: NA
V: TRBV5-4
DNA: TGTGCCAGCAGAAAAGACAGGGGGACCTACGAGCAGTACTTC
CDR3: CASRKDRGTYEQYF

D: TRBD1
J: TRBJ2-1
size: NA
V: TRBV11-2
DNA: TGTGCCAGCAGACAGGGACAGGGCGACTACAATGAGCAGTTCTTC
CDR3: CASRQGQGDYNEQFF

D: NA
J: TRBJ1-4
size: once
V: TRBV3-1/TRBV3-2
DNA: TGTGCCAGCAGCCAAACGATTACTAATGAAAAACTGTTTTTT
CDR3: CASSQTITNEKLFF

D: NA
J: TRBJ2-5
size: once
V: TRBV11-3
DNA: TGTGCCAGCAGCTCCCAACCGGGGGCGGGGGAGACCCAGTACTTC
CDR3: CASSSQPGAGETQYF

D: TRBD2
J: TRBJ2-3
size: NA
V: TRBV5-4
DNA: TGTGCCAGCAGCTTGTTTTCTAGCGGGAGCACAGATACGCAGTATTTT
CDR3: CASSLFSSGSTDTQYF

D: TRBD2
J: TRBJ2-2
size: NA
V: TRBV11-3
DNA: TGTGCCAGCAGCCACACGCGGGGGACCGGGGAGCTGTTTTTT
CDR3: CASSHTRGTGELFF

D: TRBD1
J: TRBJ2-7
size: NA
V: TRBV11-2
DNA: TGTGCCAGCAGCCGGGACAGAGACTCCTACGAGCAGTACTTC
CDR3: CASSRDRDSYEQYF

D: NA
J: TRBJ2-1
size: NA
V: TRBV7-3
DNA: TGTGCCAGCAGTCGCCGTGGGTTGACGGGAGCGGGCAATGAGCAGTTCTTC
CDR3: CASSRRGLTGAGNEQFF

D: NA
J: TRBJ1-6
size: NA
V: TRBV6-5
DNA: TGTGCCAGCAGTTTAGGGTACAATTCACCCCTCCACTTT
CDR3: CASSLGYNSPLHF

D: NA
J: TRBJ2-1
size: NA
V: TRBV16
DNA: TGTGCCAGCAGCCAATCTGCCAGTAGCTACAATGAGCAGTTCTTC
CDR3: CASSQSASSYNEQFF

D: NA
J: TRBJ2-1
size: NA
V: TRBV9
DNA: TGTGCCAGCAGCGACATCCGGGACGGCGGTCGGAATGAGCAGTTCTTC
CDR3: CASSDIRDGGRNEQFF